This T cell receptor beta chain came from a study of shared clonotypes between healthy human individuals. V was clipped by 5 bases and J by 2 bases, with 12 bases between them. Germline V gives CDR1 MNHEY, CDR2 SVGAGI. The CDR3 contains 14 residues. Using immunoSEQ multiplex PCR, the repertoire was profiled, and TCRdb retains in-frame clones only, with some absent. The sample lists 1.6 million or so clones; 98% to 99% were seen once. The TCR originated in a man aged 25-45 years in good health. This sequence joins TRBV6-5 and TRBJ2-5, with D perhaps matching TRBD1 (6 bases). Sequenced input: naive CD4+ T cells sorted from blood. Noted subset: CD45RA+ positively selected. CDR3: CASSRQRGQETQYF. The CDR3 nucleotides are TGTGCCAGCAGTCGTCAAAGGGGGCAAGAGACCCAGTACTTC.